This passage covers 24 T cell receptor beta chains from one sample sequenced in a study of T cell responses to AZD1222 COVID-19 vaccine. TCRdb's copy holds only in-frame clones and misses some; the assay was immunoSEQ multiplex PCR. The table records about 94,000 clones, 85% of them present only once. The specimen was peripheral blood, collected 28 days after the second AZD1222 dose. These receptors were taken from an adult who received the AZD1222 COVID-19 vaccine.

The CDR3 nucleotides are TGTGCCAGCAGCGTAGCTCCGGACAATGAGCAGTTCTTC. Protein: CASSVAPDNEQFF. The chain recombines TRBV9 with TRBJ2-1; D remains unclear. V lost 0 bases, J lost 5 bases, and 6 bases lay in between. Per the germline V gene, CDR1 is SGDLS and CDR2 is YYNGEE. The CDR3 consists of 13 residues.

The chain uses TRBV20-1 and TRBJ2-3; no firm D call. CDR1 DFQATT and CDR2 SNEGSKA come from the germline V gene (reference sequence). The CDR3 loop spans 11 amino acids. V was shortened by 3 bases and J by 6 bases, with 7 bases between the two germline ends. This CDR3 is CSASGKDTQYF. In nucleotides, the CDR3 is TGCAGTGCTAGCGGAAAGGATACGCAGTATTTT.

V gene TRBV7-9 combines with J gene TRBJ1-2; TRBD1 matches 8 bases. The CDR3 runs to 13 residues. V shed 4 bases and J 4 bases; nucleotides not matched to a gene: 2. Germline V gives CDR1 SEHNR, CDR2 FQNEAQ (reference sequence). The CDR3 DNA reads TGTGCCAGCAGCTCCGGACAGGGCTATGGCTACACCTTC. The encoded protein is CASSSGQGYGYTF.

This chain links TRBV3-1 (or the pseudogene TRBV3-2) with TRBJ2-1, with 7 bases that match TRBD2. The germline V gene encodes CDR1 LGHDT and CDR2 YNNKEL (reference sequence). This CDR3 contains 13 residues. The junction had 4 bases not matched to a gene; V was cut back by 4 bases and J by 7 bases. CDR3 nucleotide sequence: TGTGCCAGCAGCCCCGGACTAGTTAATGAGCAGTTCTTC. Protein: CASSPGLVNEQFF.

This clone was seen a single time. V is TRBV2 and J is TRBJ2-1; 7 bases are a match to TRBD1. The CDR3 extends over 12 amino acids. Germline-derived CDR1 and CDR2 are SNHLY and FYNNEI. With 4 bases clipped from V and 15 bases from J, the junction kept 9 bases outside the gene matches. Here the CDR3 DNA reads TGTGCCAGCAGTGCGAGACAGGGCTCTCCGTTCTTC. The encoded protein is CASSARQGSPFF.

CDR3 in amino acids: CASSLPEQGYYEQYF. The CDR3 DNA is TGTGCCAGCAGCCTCCCGGAACAGGGCTATTACGAGCAGTACTTC. The rearrangement uses TRBV5-6 and TRBJ2-7, with D possibly matching TRBD1 (6 bases). The CDR3 consists of 15 residues. The germline gives CDR1 SGHDT, CDR2 YYEEEE. Trimming pared 4 bases from V and 4 bases from J, leaving 18 bases between.

CDR3 bases: TGTGCCAGCAGTTTAGTTTCCCCCCGGGCAGCGGGAGTTGAGACCCAGTACTTC. As protein: CASSLVSPRAAGVETQYF. This sequence joins TRBV27 and TRBJ2-5; 8 bases agree with TRBD2. The CDR3 covers 18 residues. V lost 2 bases, J lost 5 bases, and 16 bases stayed unmatched. The germline gives CDR1 MNHEY, CDR2 SMNVEV (reference sequence).

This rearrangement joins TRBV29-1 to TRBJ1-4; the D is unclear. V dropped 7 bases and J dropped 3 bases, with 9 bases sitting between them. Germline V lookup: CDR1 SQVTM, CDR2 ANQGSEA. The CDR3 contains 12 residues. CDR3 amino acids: CSGLDSNEKLFF. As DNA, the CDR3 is TGCAGCGGATTAGACTCTAATGAAAAACTGTTTTTT.

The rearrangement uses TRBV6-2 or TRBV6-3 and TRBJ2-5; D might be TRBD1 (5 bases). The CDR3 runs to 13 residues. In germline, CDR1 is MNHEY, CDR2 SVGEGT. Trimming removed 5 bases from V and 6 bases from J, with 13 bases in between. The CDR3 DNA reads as TGTGCCAGCAGTCCCGACAGCGTGAAGACCCAGTACTTC. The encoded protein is CASSPDSVKTQYF.

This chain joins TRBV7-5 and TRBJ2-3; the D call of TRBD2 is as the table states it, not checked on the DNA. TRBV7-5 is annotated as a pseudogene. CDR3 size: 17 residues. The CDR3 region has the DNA TGTGCCAGAAGCTCTTTGCGGTGGCGGGGCGGCACAGATACGCAGTATTTT. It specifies CARSSLRWRGGTDTQYF.

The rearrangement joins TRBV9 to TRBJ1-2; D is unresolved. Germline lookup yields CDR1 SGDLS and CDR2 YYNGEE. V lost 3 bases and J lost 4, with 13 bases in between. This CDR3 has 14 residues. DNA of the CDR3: TGTGCCAGCAGCGAGACCGTCCCCGGCTATGGCTACACCTTC. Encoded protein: CASSETVPGYGYTF.

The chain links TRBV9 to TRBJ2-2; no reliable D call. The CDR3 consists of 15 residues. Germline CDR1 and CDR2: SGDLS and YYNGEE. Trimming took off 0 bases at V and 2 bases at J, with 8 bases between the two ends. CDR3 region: CASSVAPENTGELFF. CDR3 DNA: TGTGCCAGCAGCGTAGCCCCAGAAAACACCGGGGAGCTGTTTTTT.

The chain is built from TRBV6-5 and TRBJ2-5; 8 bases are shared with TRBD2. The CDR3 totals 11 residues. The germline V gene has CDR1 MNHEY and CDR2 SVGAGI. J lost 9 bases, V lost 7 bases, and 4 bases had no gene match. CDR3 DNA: TGTGCCAGCACCTCGCGGGGGGCCCAGTACTTC. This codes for CASTSRGAQYF.

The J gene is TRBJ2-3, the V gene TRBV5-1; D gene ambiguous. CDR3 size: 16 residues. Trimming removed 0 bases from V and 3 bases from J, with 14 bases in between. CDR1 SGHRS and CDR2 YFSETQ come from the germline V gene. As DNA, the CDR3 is TGCGCCAGCAGCTTGGGAGCTAACAGAATGACAGATACGCAGTATTTT. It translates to CASSLGANRMTDTQYF.

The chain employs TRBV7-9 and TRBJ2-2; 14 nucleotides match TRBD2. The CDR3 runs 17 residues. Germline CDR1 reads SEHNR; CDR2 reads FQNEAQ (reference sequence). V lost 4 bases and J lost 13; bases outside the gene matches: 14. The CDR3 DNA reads TGTGCCAGCAGCTCGGGACTAGCGGGAGCTGGTCTCGTGAGGCTGTTTTTT. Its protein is CASSSGLAGAGLVRLFF.

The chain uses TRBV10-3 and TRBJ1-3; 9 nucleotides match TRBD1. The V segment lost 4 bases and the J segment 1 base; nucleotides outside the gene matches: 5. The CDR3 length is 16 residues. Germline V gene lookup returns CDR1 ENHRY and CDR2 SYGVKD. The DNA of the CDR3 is TGTGCCATCAGTGCCTCCGGGACAGGGTCTGGAAACACCATATATTTT. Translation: CAISASGTGSGNTIYF.

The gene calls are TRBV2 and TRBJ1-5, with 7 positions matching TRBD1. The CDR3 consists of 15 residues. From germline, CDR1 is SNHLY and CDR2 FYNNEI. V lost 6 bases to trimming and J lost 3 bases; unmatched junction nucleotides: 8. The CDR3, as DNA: TGTGCCAGCAGAGAGGGACAGCTCCACAATCAGCCCCAGCATTTT. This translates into CASREGQLHNQPQHF.

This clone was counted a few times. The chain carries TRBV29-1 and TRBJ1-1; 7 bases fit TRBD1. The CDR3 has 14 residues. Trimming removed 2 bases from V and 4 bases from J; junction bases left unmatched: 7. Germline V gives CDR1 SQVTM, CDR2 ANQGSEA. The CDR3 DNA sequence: TGCAGCGTTGAATCCGGGCAGGGGGGCACTGAAGCTTTCTTT. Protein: CSVESGQGGTEAFF.

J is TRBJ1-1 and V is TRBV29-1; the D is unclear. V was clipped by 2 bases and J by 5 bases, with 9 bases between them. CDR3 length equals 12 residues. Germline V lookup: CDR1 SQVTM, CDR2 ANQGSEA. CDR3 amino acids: CSVESGRTEAFF. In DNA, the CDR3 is TGCAGCGTTGAATCAGGACGGACTGAAGCTTTCTTT.

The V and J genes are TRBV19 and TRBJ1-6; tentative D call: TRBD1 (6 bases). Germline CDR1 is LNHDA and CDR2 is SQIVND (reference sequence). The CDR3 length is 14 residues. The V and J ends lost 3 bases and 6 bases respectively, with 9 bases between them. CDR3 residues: CASSMTGSNSPLHF. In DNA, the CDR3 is TGTGCCAGTAGTATGACAGGTTCTAATTCACCCCTCCACTTT.

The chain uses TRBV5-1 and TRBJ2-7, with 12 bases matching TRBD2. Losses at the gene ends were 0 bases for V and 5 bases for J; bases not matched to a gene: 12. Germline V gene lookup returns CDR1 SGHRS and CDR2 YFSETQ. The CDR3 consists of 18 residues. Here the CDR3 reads CASSLARMSSGRGDEQYF. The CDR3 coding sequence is TGCGCCAGCAGCTTGGCGCGAATGTCTAGCGGGAGGGGGGACGAGCAGTACTTC.

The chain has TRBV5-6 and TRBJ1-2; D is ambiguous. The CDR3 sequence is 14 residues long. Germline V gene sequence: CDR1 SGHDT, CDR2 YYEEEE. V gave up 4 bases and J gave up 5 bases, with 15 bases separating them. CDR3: CASSRGLTFYGYTF. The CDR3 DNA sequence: TGTGCCAGCAGCCGCGGGCTCACCTTTTATGGCTACACCTTC.

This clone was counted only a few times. The CDR3 is CASSQRVQGPGELFF. CDR3 bases: TGCGCCAGCAGCCAGAGAGTTCAGGGGCCCGGGGAGCTGTTTTTT. The chain is built from TRBV4-1 and TRBJ2-2, with D possibly matching TRBD1 (6 bases). Trimming removed 3 bases from V and 6 bases from J, with 14 bases in between. The CDR3 is 15 amino acids. The germline V gene has CDR1 MGHRA and CDR2 YSYEKL.

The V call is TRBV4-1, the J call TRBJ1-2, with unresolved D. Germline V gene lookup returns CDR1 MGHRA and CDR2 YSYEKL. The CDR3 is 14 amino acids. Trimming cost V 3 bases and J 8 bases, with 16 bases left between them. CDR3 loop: CASSQFSGEHGYTF. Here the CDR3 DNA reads TGCGCCAGCAGCCAGTTTAGTGGGGAGCACGGCTACACCTTC.